These 28 T cell receptor beta chains were all obtained from the same sample, sequenced in a study of blood T cell repertoires in COVID-19. Libraries were prepared by immunoSEQ multiplex PCR; TCRdb keeps only in-frame clonotypes and omits some of them. The sample lists about 110,000 clones; roughly 70% were seen once. Input material: peripheral blood. The receptors shown here come from a human donor with acute or convalescent COVID-19. The donor label of this sample is uncertain.

The chain uses TRBV7-9 and TRBJ2-2; D call uncertain. This CDR3 has 13 amino acids. Between the trimmed V and J ends, which lost 1 base and 4 bases, there was a span of 4 bases. CDR1 is SEHNR, CDR2 FQNEAQ, per germline (reference sequence). CDR3 sequence reads: CASSLVATGELFF. The CDR3 nucleotides read TGTGCCAGCAGCTTAGTGGCCACCGGGGAGCTGTTTTTT.

This chain joins TRBV18 and TRBJ1-2; 8 nucleotides line up with TRBD1. J gave up 8 bases and V 2 bases, and 10 bases lay outside the gene matches. Germline V gene data show CDR1 as KGHSH and CDR2 as LQKENI. This CDR3 is built from 15 residues. The CDR3 DNA sequence: TGTGCCAGCTCACCAGGCAGGGGGCGAGGATGGGGCTACACCTTC. Its translation: CASSPGRGRGWGYTF.

The chain employs TRBV9 and TRBJ1-5; D remains ambiguous. The V gene lost 0 bases and the J gene lost 6 bases, with 10 bases spanning the gap. The germline V gene has CDR1 SGDLS and CDR2 YYNGEE. This CDR3 has 14 amino acids. CDR3 nucleotides: TGTGCCAGCAGCGTAGGTAAAGGGAGTCAGCCCCAGCATTTT. This codes for CASSVGKGSQPQHF.

The J gene is TRBJ2-5, the V gene TRBV6-5; TRBD2 matches at 7 bases. This CDR3 has 14 amino acids. Germline values: CDR1 MNHEY, CDR2 SVGAGI. The V gene end was trimmed by 6 bases and the J gene end by 6 bases; junction bases not matched to a gene: 10. The CDR3 DNA is TGTGCCAGCAGAGACAGCGGGGCTCGGAAGACCCAGTACTTC. Residues: CASRDSGARKTQYF.

This clone was seen just once. The chain uses TRBV12-3 or TRBV12-4 and TRBJ1-5; weak D call: TRBD1 (5 bases). The V gene lost 8 bases and the J gene lost 6 bases, with 14 bases spanning the gap. This CDR3 spans 13 amino acids. CDR3 loop: CASAGGVGQPQHF. The CDR3 region has the DNA TGTGCCAGCGCGGGGGGTGTGGGTCAGCCCCAGCATTTT.

The chain uses TRBV6-5 and TRBJ2-4; 8 nucleotides agree with TRBD1. With V trimmed by 4 bases and J by 3 bases, 5 bases remained unmatched. Germline CDR1 MNHEY, CDR2 SVGAGI. CDR3 length: 15 amino acids. CDR3 loop: CASSLKGTGKNIQYF. CDR3 coding DNA: TGTGCCAGCAGTTTGAAAGGGACAGGCAAAAACATTCAGTACTTC.

The chain couples TRBV18 to TRBJ2-3; D might be TRBD1 (6 bases). Trimming stripped 1 base from V and 0 bases from J, with 11 bases between. The CDR3 sequence is 16 residues long. Germline V gives CDR1 KGHSH, CDR2 LQKENI. The CDR3 sequence is CASSPRQDSSTDTQYF. The DNA of the CDR3 is TGTGCCAGCTCACCACGGCAGGACAGTAGCACAGATACGCAGTATTTT.

The chain combines TRBV27 with TRBJ2-7; 8 nucleotides align to TRBD2. The V segment lost 5 bases and the J segment 7 bases; nucleotides outside the gene matches: 16. This CDR3 has 16 amino acids. Germline CDR1 MNHEY, CDR2 SMNVEV (reference sequence). CDR3: CASSPRGSGGTGEQYF. The CDR3 region has the DNA TGTGCCAGCAGTCCCCGGGGGAGCGGGGGAACTGGGGAGCAGTACTTC.

This clone occurred once. The gene calls are TRBV4-1 and TRBJ2-5, with TRBD1 matching over 7 bases. This CDR3 contains 15 residues. Germline V gene lookup returns CDR1 MGHRA and CDR2 YSYEKL. Losses at the gene ends were 3 bases for V and 0 bases for J; bases not matched to a gene: 4. The CDR3 DNA follows: TGCGCCAGCAGCCAGCCAGGACAGGACCAAGAGACCCAGTACTTC. Translation: CASSQPGQDQETQYF.

There are a few counts of this clone. The chain has TRBV5-4 and TRBJ2-6; D is perhaps TRBD1 (5 bases). CDR1 is SGHNT and CDR2 is YYREEE in the germline V gene (reference sequence). With 4 bases removed from V and 0 bases from J, the gap between germline ends came to 5 bases. The CDR3 is 14 amino acids. In DNA, the CDR3 is TGTGCCAGCAGCGACAGCTCTGGGGCCAACGTCCTGACTTTC. Protein: CASSDSSGANVLTF.

This chain joins TRBV5-1 and TRBJ1-1, with TRBD1 matching over 10 bases. J gave up 1 base and V 4 bases, and 10 bases lay outside the gene matches. Germline V gives CDR1 SGHRS, CDR2 YFSETQ. The length of the CDR3 is 17 residues. The CDR3 DNA follows: TGCGCCAGCAGCCGGGGAGGGGGACAGGGGAAGAACACTGAAGCTTTCTTT. This codes for CASSRGGGQGKNTEAFF.

This chain uses TRBV6-1 with TRBJ1-1; maybe TRBD1 (6 bases). The germline CDR1 and CDR2 sequences are MNHNS and SASEGT. This CDR3 comprises 18 residues. V shed 2 bases and J shed 0 bases, with 19 bases lying between them. The CDR3 nucleotides are TGTGCCAGCAGTGAATGGTCGAGGACAGTAAATATGAACACTGAAGCTTTCTTT. Protein product: CASSEWSRTVNMNTEAFF.

The chain couples TRBV14 to TRBJ2-2; 7 bases map to TRBD1. V lost 5 bases, J lost 6 bases, and 15 bases stayed unmatched. The CDR3 is made up of 17 amino acids. Per germline, CDR1 SGHDN and CDR2 FVKESK. In DNA form, the CDR3 reads TGTGCCAGCAGCGTTTACCGACAGGGTTTGAGGGCCGGGGAGCTGTTTTTT. Its protein is CASSVYRQGLRAGELFF.

This clone was observed a few times. The DNA of the CDR3 is TGTGCCAGCCAATTGCGGCAGGGTGGTTCACCCCTCCACTTT. Translated, it gives CASQLRQGGSPLHF. This rearrangement joins TRBV6-5 to TRBJ1-6; TRBD1 is a possible D gene (5 bases). The CDR3 consists of 14 residues. V lost 8 bases and J lost 9, with 17 bases in between. Per germline, CDR1 MNHEY and CDR2 SVGAGI.

The V and J genes are TRBV7-8 and TRBJ1-3; D gene ambiguous. Germline CDR1 SGHVS, CDR2 FQNEAQ. The V and J ends lost 6 bases and 4 bases respectively, with 10 bases between them. The CDR3 spans 13 residues. The DNA for the CDR3 is TGTGCCAGCAGTCAAGCCCCGGGAAACACCATATATTTT. Protein product: CASSQAPGNTIYF.

This clone was counted ten times or more. This chain joins TRBV7-9 and TRBJ1-1; D is perhaps TRBD1 (5 bases). Deletions cut 1 base from V and 4 bases from J, with 13 bases between. CDR1 and CDR2 from the germline V gene are SEHNR and FQNEAQ (reference sequence). The CDR3 has 15 residues. DNA for the CDR3: TGTGCCAGCAGCTTAGGGGCAGGGAGGACCACTGAAGCTTTCTTT. Encoded protein: CASSLGAGRTTEAFF.

The chain recombines TRBV18 with TRBJ2-5; TRBD1 matches 10 bases. Germline trimming cut 3 bases from V and 5 bases from J; bases unmatched to any gene: 12. The CDR3 is 17 residues long. Germline loops: CDR1 KGHSH, CDR2 LQKENI. CDR3 residues: CASSPGQGDYGQETQYF. CDR3 bases: TGTGCCAGCTCACCCGGACAGGGGGATTATGGGCAGGAGACCCAGTACTTC.

The V call is TRBV2, the J call TRBJ1-1; D might be TRBD1 (5 bases). The V end was cut by 10 bases, the J end by 1 base, with 10 bases between. The germline CDR1 and CDR2 sequences are SNHLY and FYNNEI. The CDR3 consists of 12 residues. CDR3 in amino acids: CATWRGNTEAFF. CDR3 coding DNA: TGTGCCACCTGGAGGGGGAACACTGAAGCTTTCTTT. Drawing the rest from reference TRBV2 and TRBJ1-1, the complete variable domain is EPEVTQTPSHQVTQMGQEVILRCVPISNHLYFYWYRQILGQKVEFLVSFYNNEISEKSEIFDDQFSVERPDGSNFTLKIRSTKLEDSAMYFCATWRGNTEAFFGQGTRLTVV.

This clone was counted a few times. J is TRBJ1-2 and V is TRBV19; TRBD1 might be the D (6 bases). The V gene lost 9 bases and the J gene lost 3 bases, with 11 bases spanning the gap. Germline-derived CDR1 and CDR2 are LNHDA and SQIVND (reference sequence). CDR3 length: 12 amino acids. The CDR3 DNA reads TGTGCCAGCCAGGGACATTACTATGGCTACACCTTC. Translated: CASQGHYYGYTF.

This clone was recorded a few times. The V and J genes are TRBV20-1 and TRBJ1-5, with D maybe TRBD1 (5 bases). Trimming removed 3 bases at V and 4 bases at J, with 13 bases between. Germline loops: CDR1 DFQATT, CDR2 SNEGSKA (reference sequence). This CDR3 is 14 amino acids long. CDR3 sequence: CSASQSGQNQPQHF. Written as DNA, the CDR3 is TGCAGTGCTAGTCAGTCAGGGCAAAATCAGCCCCAGCATTTT.

V is TRBV7-8 and J is TRBJ2-1, with 9 bases identical to TRBD2. CDR1 is SGHVS, CDR2 FQNEAQ, per germline. The CDR3 consists of 15 residues. Trimming at V came to 1 base and at J to 6 bases, leaving 4 bases not matched to a gene. CDR3 sequence: CASSLGMRGGNEQFF. The CDR3 DNA sequence: TGTGCCAGCAGCTTAGGGATGCGGGGGGGCAATGAGCAGTTCTTC.

The chain joins TRBV11-2 to TRBJ2-1; no reliable D call. The CDR3 covers 15 residues. The germline CDR1 and CDR2 sequences are SGHAT and FQNNGV. Trimming removed 1 base from V and 0 bases from J, with 7 bases in between. CDR3 coding DNA: TGTGCCAGCAGCTTAGCCGGTAGCTCCTACAATGAGCAGTTCTTC. Translation gives CASSLAGSSYNEQFF.

The genes are TRBV7-2 and TRBJ1-1, with TRBD1 identical over 7 bases. The V and J ends lost 3 bases and 11 bases, in that order; junction bases with no gene match: 6. CDR1 and CDR2 from the germline V gene are SGHTA and FQGNSA. This CDR3 spans 12 amino acids. The CDR3 loop reads CASSFYRGTAFF. DNA for the CDR3: TGTGCCAGCAGCTTTTACAGGGGTACGGCTTTCTTT. The entire variable domain, with the rest obtained from reference TRBV7-2 and TRBJ1-1, is as follows: GAGVSQSPSNKVTEKGKDVELRCDPISGHTALYWYRQSLGQGLEFLIYFQGNSAPDKSGLPSDRFSAERTGGSVSTLTIQRTQQEDSAVYLCASSFYRGTAFFGQGTRLTVV.

Worth noting for this clone: One junction end disagrees with the germline gene, perhaps due to a read error. The chain carries TRBV10-2 and TRBJ2-3, with 13 nucleotides matching TRBD2. Germline loops: CDR1 WSHSY, CDR2 SAAADI. The CDR3 has 16 residues. The CDR3 protein is CASCETSGGAGDTQYF. The DNA of the CDR3 is TGCGCCAGCTGTGAAACTAGCGGGGGGGCGGGAGATACGCAGTATTTT.

This rearrangement joins TRBV6-6 to TRBJ2-7; D is unresolved. This CDR3 is 13 amino acids long. V shed 5 bases and J shed 4 bases, with 12 bases lying between them. Germline-derived CDR1 and CDR2 are MNHNY and SVGAGI (reference sequence). The CDR3 sequence: CASSKLNGYEQYV. CDR3 in DNA: TGTGCCAGCAGTAAACTAAACGGATACGAGCAGTACGTC.

This clone has more than one count but fewer than ten. V and J are TRBV7-2 and TRBJ2-2; maybe TRBD1 (7 bases). The CDR3 extends over 16 amino acids. Trimming pared 5 bases from V and 5 bases from J, leaving 18 bases between. Germline CDR1 and CDR2: SGHTA and FQGNSA. CDR3 DNA: TGTGCCAGCAGCAACCGACTAGGGGGCGGAACCGGGGAGCTGTTTTTT. Translation: CASSNRLGGGTGELFF. The full variable domain, in which reference TRBV7-2 and TRBJ2-2 provide the parts outside the CDR3, is GAGVSQSPSNKVTEKGKDVELRCDPISGHTALYWYRQSLGQGLEFLIYFQGNSAPDKSGLPSDRFSAERTGGSVSTLTIQRTQQEDSAVYLCASSNRLGGGTGELFFGEGSRLTVL.

The chain couples TRBV30 to TRBJ2-6, with 8 bases fitting TRBD2. Trimming removed 2 bases from V and 1 base from J; junction bases left unmatched: 7. The length of the CDR3 is 17 residues. The germline gives CDR1 GTSNPN, CDR2 SVGIG (reference sequence). The CDR3 region has the DNA TGTGCCTGGAGTAGGCTAGCGGGCGTTTCTGGGGCCAACGTCCTGACTTTC. Amino acids: CAWSRLAGVSGANVLTF.

The chain couples TRBV7-6 to TRBJ2-3; possibly TRBD2 for D (6 bases). V lost 1 base and J lost 2, with 13 bases in between. Germline V CDR1 and CDR2: SGHVS, FNYEAQ. This CDR3 comprises 16 residues. CDR3 in DNA: TGTGCCAGCAGCTTAGGTGCGGGGAAACTCACAGATACGCAGTATTTT. This gives the protein CASSLGAGKLTDTQYF.